What follows is one T cell receptor (beta chain) and its context. Here immunoSEQ multiplex PCR was the method, and the copy in TCRdb shows in-frame clones only, minus some. The table shows roughly 140,000 clones, with more than 80% occurring only once. The germline CDR1 and CDR2 sequences are SGDLS and YYNGEE. The V segment lost 5 bases and the J segment 3 bases; nucleotides outside the gene matches: 9. CDR3 length: 16 amino acids. This entry is derived from a study of blood T cell repertoires in COVID-19. This clonotype was sampled from a woman aged 18-29 years who had been exposed to COVID-19. The V gene is TRBV9, the J gene TRBJ2-3; TRBD2 agrees at 10 bases. The material sequenced was PBMCs or T cells enriched from blood (not recorded which). CDR3 region: CASSGGAGGRTDTQYF. DNA of the CDR3: TGTGCCAGCAGTGGAGGAGCGGGAGGGAGGACAGATACGCAGTATTTT. The full variable domain, in which reference TRBV9 and TRBJ2-3 provide the parts outside the CDR3, is DSGVTQTPKHLITATGQRVTLRCSPRSGDLSVYWYQQSLDQGLQFLIQYYNGEERAKGNILERFSAQQFPDLHSELNLSSLELGDSALYFCASSGGAGGRTDTQYFGPGTRLTVL.